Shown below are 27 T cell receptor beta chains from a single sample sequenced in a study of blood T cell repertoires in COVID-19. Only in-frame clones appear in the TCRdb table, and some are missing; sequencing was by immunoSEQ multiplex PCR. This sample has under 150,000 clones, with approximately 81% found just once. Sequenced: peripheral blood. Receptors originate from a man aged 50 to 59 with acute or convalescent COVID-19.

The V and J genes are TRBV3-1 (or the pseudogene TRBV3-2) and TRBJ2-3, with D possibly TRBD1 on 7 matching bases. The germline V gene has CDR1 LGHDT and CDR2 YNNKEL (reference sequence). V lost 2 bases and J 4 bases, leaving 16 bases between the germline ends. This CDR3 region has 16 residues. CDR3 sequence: CASSQSDGGGADTQYF. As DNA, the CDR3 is TGTGCCAGCAGCCAATCTGACGGAGGGGGCGCAGATACGCAGTATTTT.

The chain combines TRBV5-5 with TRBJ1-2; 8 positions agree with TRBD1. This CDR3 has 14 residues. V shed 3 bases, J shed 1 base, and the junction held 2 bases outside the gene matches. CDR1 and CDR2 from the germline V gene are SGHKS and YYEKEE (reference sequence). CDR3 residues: CASSWGQVNYGYTF. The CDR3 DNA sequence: TGTGCCAGCAGCTGGGGACAGGTTAACTATGGCTACACCTTC.

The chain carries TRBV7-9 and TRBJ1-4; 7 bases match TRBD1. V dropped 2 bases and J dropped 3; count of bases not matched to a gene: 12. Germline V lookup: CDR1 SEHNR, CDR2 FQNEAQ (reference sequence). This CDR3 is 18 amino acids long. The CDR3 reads CASSLSRRGVSANEKLFF. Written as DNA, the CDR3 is TGTGCCAGCAGCTTATCCCGCAGGGGGGTCTCGGCTAATGAAAAACTGTTTTTT. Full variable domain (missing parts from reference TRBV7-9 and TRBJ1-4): DTGVSQNPRHKITKRGQNVTFRCDPISEHNRLYWYRQTLGQGPEFLTYFQNEAQLEKSRLLSDRFSAERPKGSFSTLEIQRTEQGDSAMYLCASSLSRRGVSANEKLFFGSGTQLSVL.

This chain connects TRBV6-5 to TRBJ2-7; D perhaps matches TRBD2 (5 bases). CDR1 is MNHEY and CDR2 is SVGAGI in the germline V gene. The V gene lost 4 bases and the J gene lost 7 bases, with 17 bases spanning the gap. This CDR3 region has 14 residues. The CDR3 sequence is CASSFTGKLGEQYF. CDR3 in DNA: TGTGCCAGCAGTTTTACCGGGAAGCTAGGGGAGCAGTACTTC.

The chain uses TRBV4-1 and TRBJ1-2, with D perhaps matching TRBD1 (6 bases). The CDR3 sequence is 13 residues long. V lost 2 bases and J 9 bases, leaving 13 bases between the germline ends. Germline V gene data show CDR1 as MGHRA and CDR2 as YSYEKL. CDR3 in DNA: TGCGCCAGCAGCCAACGGGGGGCGGGAAGCTACACCTTC. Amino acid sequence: CASSQRGAGSYTF.

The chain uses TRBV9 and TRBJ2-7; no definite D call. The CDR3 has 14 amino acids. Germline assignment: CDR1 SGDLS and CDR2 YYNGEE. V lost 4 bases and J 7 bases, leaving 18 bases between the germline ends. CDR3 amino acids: CASSQGESGGEQYF. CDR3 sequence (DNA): TGTGCCAGCAGCCAAGGAGAATCCGGTGGGGAGCAGTACTTC.

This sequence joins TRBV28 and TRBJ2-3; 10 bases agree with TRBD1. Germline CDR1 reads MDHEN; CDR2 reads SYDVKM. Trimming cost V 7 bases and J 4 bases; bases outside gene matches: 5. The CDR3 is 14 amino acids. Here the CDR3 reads CASKTGGVSDTQYF. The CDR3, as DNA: TGTGCCAGCAAGACAGGGGGCGTTTCAGATACGCAGTATTTT.

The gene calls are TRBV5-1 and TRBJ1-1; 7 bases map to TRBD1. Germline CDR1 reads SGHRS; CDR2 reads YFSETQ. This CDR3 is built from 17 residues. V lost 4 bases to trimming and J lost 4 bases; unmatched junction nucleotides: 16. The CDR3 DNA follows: TGCGCCAGCAGCGGGAGACAGGGTCGGAAAGGAGGCACTGAAGCTTTCTTT. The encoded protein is CASSGRQGRKGGTEAFF.

CDR3 region: CAWSGQGYVNTEAFF. CDR3 sequence (DNA): TGTGCCTGGAGCGGGCAGGGGTATGTGAACACTGAAGCTTTCTTT. This chain links TRBV30 with TRBJ1-1; a weak D match, TRBD1 (6 bases). Germline CDR1 and CDR2: GTSNPN and SVGIG (reference sequence). The germline V and J ends were trimmed by 3 bases and 0 bases, with 14 bases remaining between them. The CDR3 length is 15 residues.

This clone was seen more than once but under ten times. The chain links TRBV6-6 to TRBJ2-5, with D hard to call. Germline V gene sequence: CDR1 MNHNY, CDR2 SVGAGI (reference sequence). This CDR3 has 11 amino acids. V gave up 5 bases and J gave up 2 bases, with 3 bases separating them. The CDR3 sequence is CASSPQETQYF. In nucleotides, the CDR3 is TGTGCCAGCAGTCCTCAAGAGACCCAGTACTTC.

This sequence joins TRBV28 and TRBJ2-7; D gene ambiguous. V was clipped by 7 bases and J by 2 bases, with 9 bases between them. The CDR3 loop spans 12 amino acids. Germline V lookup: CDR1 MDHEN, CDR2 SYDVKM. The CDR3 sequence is CASNSDTYEQYF. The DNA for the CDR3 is TGTGCCAGCAACAGTGACACCTACGAGCAGTACTTC.

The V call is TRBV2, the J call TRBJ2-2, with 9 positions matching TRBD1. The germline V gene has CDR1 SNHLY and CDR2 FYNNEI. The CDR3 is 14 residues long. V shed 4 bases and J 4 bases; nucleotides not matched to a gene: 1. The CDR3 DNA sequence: TGTGCCAGCAGTGGGGACAGGGTCACCGGGGAGCTGTTTTTT. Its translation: CASSGDRVTGELFF.

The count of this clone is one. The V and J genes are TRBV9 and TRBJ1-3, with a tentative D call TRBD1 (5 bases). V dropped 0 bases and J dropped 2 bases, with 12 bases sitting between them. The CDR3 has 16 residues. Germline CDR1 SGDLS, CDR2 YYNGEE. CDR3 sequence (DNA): TGTGCCAGCAGCGTAGCAGGGAAGGCAGCTGGAAACACCATATATTTT. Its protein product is CASSVAGKAAGNTIYF.

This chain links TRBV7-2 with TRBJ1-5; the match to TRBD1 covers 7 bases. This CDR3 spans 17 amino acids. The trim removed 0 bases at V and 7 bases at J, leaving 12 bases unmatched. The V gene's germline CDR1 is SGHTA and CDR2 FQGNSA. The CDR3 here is CASSLADPRQGFQPQHF. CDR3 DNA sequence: TGTGCCAGCAGCTTAGCGGATCCGAGACAGGGATTCCAGCCCCAGCATTTT.

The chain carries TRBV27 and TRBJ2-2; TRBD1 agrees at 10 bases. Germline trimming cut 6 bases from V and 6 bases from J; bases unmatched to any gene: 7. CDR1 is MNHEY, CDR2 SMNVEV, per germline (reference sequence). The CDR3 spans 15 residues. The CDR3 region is CASSRPGQGSGELFF. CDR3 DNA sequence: TGTGCCAGCAGCCGACCGGGACAGGGGTCCGGGGAGCTGTTTTTT.

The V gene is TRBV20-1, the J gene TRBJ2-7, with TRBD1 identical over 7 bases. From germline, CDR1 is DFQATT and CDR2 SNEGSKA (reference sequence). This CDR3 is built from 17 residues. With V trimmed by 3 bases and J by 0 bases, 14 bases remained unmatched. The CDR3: CSASAPVRQGDSYEQYF. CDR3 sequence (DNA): TGCAGTGCTAGTGCCCCTGTTAGGCAGGGGGACTCCTACGAGCAGTACTTC.

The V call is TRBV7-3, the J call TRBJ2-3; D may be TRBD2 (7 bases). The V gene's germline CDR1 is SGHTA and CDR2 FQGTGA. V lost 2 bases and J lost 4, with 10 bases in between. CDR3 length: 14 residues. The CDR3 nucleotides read TGTGCCAGCAGCTTAGGGGGGGCCCCAGATACGCAGTATTTT. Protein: CASSLGGAPDTQYF.

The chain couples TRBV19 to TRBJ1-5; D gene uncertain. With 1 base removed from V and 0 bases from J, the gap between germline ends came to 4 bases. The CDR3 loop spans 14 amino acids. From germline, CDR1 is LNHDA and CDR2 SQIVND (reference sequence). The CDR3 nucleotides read TGTGCCAGTAGTATAGGGAGTAGCAATCAGCCCCAGCATTTT. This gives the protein CASSIGSSNQPQHF.

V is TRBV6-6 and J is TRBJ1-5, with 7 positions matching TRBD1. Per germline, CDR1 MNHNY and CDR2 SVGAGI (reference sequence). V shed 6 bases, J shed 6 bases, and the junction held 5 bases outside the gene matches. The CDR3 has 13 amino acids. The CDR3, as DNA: TGTGCCAGCAGAAGACAGGGCGTTCAGCCCCAGCATTTT. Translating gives CASRRQGVQPQHF.

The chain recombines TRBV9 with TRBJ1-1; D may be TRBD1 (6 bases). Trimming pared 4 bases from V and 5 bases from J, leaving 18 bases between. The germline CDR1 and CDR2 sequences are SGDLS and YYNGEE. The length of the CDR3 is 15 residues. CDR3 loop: CASSSTGFSSTEAFF. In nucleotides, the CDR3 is TGTGCCAGCAGCTCGACAGGATTTTCTAGTACTGAAGCTTTCTTT.

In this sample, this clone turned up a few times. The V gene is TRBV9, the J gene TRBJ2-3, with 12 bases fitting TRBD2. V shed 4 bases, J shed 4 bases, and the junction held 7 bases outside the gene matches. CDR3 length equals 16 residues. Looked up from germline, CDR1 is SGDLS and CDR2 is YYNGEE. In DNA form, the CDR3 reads TGTGCCAGCAGCATGAGGACTAGCGGGGTGGCAGATACGCAGTATTTT. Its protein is CASSMRTSGVADTQYF. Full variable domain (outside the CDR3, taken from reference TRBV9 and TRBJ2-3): DSGVTQTPKHLITATGQRVTLRCSPRSGDLSVYWYQQSLDQGLQFLIQYYNGEERAKGNILERFSAQQFPDLHSELNLSSLELGDSALYFCASSMRTSGVADTQYFGPGTRLTVL.

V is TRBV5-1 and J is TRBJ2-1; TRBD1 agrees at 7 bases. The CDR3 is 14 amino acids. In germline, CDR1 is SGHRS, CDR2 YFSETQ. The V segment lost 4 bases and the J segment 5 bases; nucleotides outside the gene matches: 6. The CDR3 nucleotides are TGCGCCAGCAGCCCGGGACAGAGGAACAATGAGCAGTTCTTC. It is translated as CASSPGQRNNEQFF.

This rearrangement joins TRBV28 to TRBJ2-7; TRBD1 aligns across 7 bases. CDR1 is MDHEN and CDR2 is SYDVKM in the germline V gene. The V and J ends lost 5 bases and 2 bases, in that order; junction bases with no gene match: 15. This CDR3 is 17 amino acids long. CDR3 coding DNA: TGTGCCAGCAGTCCCCAGTGGGGACAGAAGACCCCCTACGAGCAGTACTTC. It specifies CASSPQWGQKTPYEQYF. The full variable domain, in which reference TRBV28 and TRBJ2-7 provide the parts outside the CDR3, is DVKVTQSSRYLVKRTGEKVFLECVQDMDHENMFWYRQDPGLGLRLIYFSYDVKMKEKGDIPEGYSVSREKKERFSLILESASTNQTSMYLCASSPQWGQKTPYEQYFGPGTRLTVT.

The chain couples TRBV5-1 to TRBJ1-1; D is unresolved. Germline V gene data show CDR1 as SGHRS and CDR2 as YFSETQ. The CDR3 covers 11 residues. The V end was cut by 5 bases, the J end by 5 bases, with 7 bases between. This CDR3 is CASSPGTEAFF. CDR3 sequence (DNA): TGCGCCAGCAGTCCCGGTACTGAAGCTTTCTTT.

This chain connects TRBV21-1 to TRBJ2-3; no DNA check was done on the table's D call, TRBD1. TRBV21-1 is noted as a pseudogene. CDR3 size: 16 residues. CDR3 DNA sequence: TGTGCCAGCAGCAAAGGGGGCAGGGATAGCACAGATACGCAGTATTTT. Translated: CASSKGGRDSTDTQYF.

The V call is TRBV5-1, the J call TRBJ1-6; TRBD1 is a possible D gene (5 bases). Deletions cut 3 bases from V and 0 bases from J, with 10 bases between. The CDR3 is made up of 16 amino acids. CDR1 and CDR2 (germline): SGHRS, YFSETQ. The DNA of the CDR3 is TGCGCCAGCAGCTCCGGGGGGAGCTCCTATAATTCACCCCTCCACTTT. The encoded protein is CASSSGGSSYNSPLHF.

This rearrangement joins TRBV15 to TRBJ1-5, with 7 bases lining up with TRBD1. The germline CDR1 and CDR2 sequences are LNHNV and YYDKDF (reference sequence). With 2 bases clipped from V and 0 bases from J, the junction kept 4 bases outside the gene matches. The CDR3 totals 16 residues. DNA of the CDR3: TGTGCCACCAGCAGAAGGGACAGCTATAGCAATCAGCCCCAGCATTTT. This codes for CATSRRDSYSNQPQHF.